This T cell receptor (beta chain) originates from a study of cytomegalovirus exposure and HLA in healthy donors. Findings of the study overall: The Asian-associated ancestry cluster reportedly had fewer N-insertions than the roughly 720-donor mean in a later analysis. Productive status was seen about 90% or about 30% of the time for most TCR beta V segments in an earlier analysis. By a later analysis, the bulk of CMV-associated TCR beta chains appeared HLA-restricted.

On this clone: No antigen is known for it.

The PCR had 60 Vbeta and 13 Jbeta primers. Sequenced by immunoSEQ multiplex PCR; TCRdb stores in-frame clones only, minus some. The data contain roughly 100,000 clones, 70% to 90% of them singletons. Sequencing used PBMCs. This sequence originates from a man aged 40-55 years in good health and CMV-seronegative.

The chain's CDR3 is CASSEYTGPNQPQHF. For the CDR3, the DNA is TGTGCCAGTAGTGAATATACAGGGCCCAATCAGCCCCAGCATTTT. V is TRBV19 and J is TRBJ1-5, with TRBD1 as a possible D gene (6 bases). V was shortened by 5 bases and J by 3 bases, with 14 bases between the two germline ends. In germline, CDR1 is LNHDA, CDR2 SQIVND (reference sequence). The CDR3 covers 15 residues.